The 31 T cell receptor beta chains in this list originate from one sample, sequenced in a study of cytomegalovirus exposure and HLA in healthy donors. This PCR relied on a set of 60 Vbeta primers and 13 Jbeta primers. Profiling relied on immunoSEQ multiplex PCR, and the TCRdb table lists in-frame clones only, not all of them. The data show about 77,000 clones, approximately 75% seen once. Sequencing was carried out using PBMCs. These receptors all come from a woman aged 40 to 50 in good health and CMV-seronegative.

This clone was detected once. The chain links TRBV6-1 to TRBJ1-6; TRBD1 matches at 7 bases. Germline V gene data show CDR1 as MNHNS and CDR2 as SASEGT. V lost 11 bases to trimming and J lost 8 bases; unmatched junction nucleotides: 12. This CDR3 spans 14 amino acids. CDR3 DNA: TGTGCCGGACGGACAGGCTCTGTAGATTCACCCCTCCACTTT. Its translation: CAGRTGSVDSPLHF.

This rearrangement joins TRBV19 to TRBJ1-1; D possibly corresponds to TRBD1 (6 bases). CDR1 and CDR2 from the germline V gene are LNHDA and SQIVND (reference sequence). The V gene lost 4 bases and the J gene lost 3 bases, with 15 bases spanning the gap. The CDR3 is 15 amino acids. CDR3 DNA sequence: TGTGCCAGTAGTACCCAACAGGGAGTTCACACTGAAGCTTTCTTT. Translating gives CASSTQQGVHTEAFF.

The chain combines TRBV14 with TRBJ2-7; TRBD1 matches 7 bases. Germline V gene data show CDR1 as SGHDN and CDR2 as FVKESK. V trimming: 4 bases; J trimming: 5 bases; junction bases outside the gene matches: 8. The CDR3 extends over 14 amino acids. The CDR3, as DNA: TGTGCCAGCAGCCGTAGACAGGGTGGGGACGAGCAGTACTTC. The encoded protein is CASSRRQGGDEQYF.

The chain employs TRBV19 and TRBJ2-1; 8 bases line up with TRBD2. Trimming cost V 9 bases and J 1 base; bases outside gene matches: 11. Germline-derived CDR1 and CDR2 are LNHDA and SQIVND (reference sequence). This CDR3 spans 16 amino acids. This CDR3 is CASQISAGGSYNEQFF. The CDR3 nucleotides read TGTGCCAGCCAGATATCGGCGGGAGGTTCCTACAATGAGCAGTTCTTC.

This chain joins TRBV18 and TRBJ1-4; tentatively, D is TRBD1 (6 bases). CDR1 is KGHSH and CDR2 is LQKENI in the germline V gene. Trimming took 5 bases from V and 0 from J, leaving 13 bases between them. The length of the CDR3 is 16 residues. The CDR3 spells CASSSGQSPTNEKLFF. CDR3 DNA sequence: TGTGCCAGCTCATCAGGACAGTCGCCAACTAATGAAAAACTGTTTTTT.

Points on this clone: One end of the junction varies from germline; a read error may be responsible. This rearrangement joins TRBV5-5 to TRBJ2-5, with a weak D call TRBD1 (6 bases). CDR3 length equals 14 residues. Germline-derived CDR1 and CDR2 are SGHKS and YYEKEE (reference sequence). The CDR3 protein is CASSPWGQGEAQYF. The CDR3 nucleotides read TGTGCCAGCAGCCCCTGGGGGCAGGGAGAGGCCCAGTACTTC. Combining the CDR3 with reference TRBV5-5 and TRBJ2-5 gives the whole variable domain DAGVTQSPTHLIKTRGQQVTLRCSPISGHKSVSWYQQVLGQGPQFIFQYYEKEERGRGNFPDRFSARQFPNYSSELNVNALLLGDSALYLCASSPWGQGEAQYFGPGTRLLVL.

The rearrangement joins TRBV7-2 to TRBJ1-1; 8 nucleotides match TRBD1. CDR1 is SGHTA and CDR2 is FQGNSA in the germline V gene. The CDR3 sequence is 15 residues long. The trim removed 3 bases at V and 1 base at J, leaving 4 bases unmatched. CDR3 protein: CASSLDRVRNTEAFF. DNA of the CDR3: TGTGCCAGCAGCTTGGACAGGGTGAGGAACACTGAAGCTTTCTTT.

This clone appeared once. J is TRBJ2-2 and V is TRBV6-5, with a possible D match to TRBD1 (6 bases). This CDR3 has 14 amino acids. Trimming left V 8 bases short and J 3 bases short, with 13 bases between. Germline V gene sequence: CDR1 MNHEY, CDR2 SVGAGI. The CDR3 sequence is CASPGQGYTGELFF. CDR3 DNA sequence: TGTGCCAGCCCTGGGCAGGGGTACACCGGGGAGCTGTTTTTT.

The chain recombines TRBV7-2 with TRBJ1-1; D call uncertain. V was clipped by 6 bases and J by 6 bases, with 20 bases between them. This CDR3 spans 15 amino acids. CDR1 is SGHTA, CDR2 FQGNSA, per germline. CDR3 in DNA: TGTGCCAGCAGAACCCTAGGTCGAGGGAGGTCTGAAGCTTTCTTT. Translating gives CASRTLGRGRSEAFF.

This clone showed up just a few times. The chain has TRBV27 and TRBJ1-4; 10 bases align to TRBD1. The germline gives CDR1 MNHEY, CDR2 SMNVEV (reference sequence). V lost 5 bases to trimming and J lost 2 bases; unmatched junction nucleotides: 11. The CDR3 loop spans 18 amino acids. Here the CDR3 reads CASSLRAGTGVTNEKLFF. The CDR3 DNA follows: TGTGCCAGCAGTCTCCGGGCCGGGACAGGGGTGACTAATGAAAAACTGTTTTTT.

This clone has only one observation. The rearrangement links TRBV11-2 to TRBJ2-1; 16 positions agree with TRBD2. The CDR3 has 18 amino acids. Germline loops: CDR1 SGHAT, CDR2 FQNNGV. After removal of 2 bases from V and 8 bases from J, the junction contained 9 bases not matched to a gene. The CDR3 nucleotides are TGTGCCAGCAGCTTAACGGGACTAGCGGGGGGGCCAGGGTATGAGCAGTTCTTC. Translated: CASSLTGLAGGPGYEQFF.

This chain links TRBV7-8 with TRBJ2-5; possibly TRBD1 for D (7 bases). This CDR3 contains 14 residues. Germline values: CDR1 SGHVS, CDR2 FQNEAQ. The ends were cut back, 1 base at V and 4 bases at J, with 10 bases in the middle. This CDR3 reads CASSLDQGGETQYF. The CDR3 region has the DNA TGTGCCAGCAGCTTAGACCAGGGGGGAGAGACCCAGTACTTC.

The genes are TRBV7-2 and TRBJ2-1, with D maybe TRBD1 (6 bases). V lost 8 bases to trimming and J lost 1 base, with 12 bases between them. Germline CDR1 reads SGHTA; CDR2 reads FQGNSA. The CDR3 is 14 residues long. For the CDR3, the DNA is TGTGCCAGCGGACAGCCTCCGTCCTACAATGAGCAGTTCTTC. Translation gives CASGQPPSYNEQFF.

The chain couples TRBV21-1 to TRBJ1-1; the table's D call of TRBD1 was not tested on the DNA. TRBV21-1 is a pseudogene locus. The CDR3 extends over 15 amino acids. The chain's CDR3 is CASSKKSGAATEAFF. CDR3 DNA sequence: TGTGCCAGCAGCAAAAAGTCAGGGGCGGCCACTGAAGCTTTCTTT.

V gene TRBV11-2 combines with J gene TRBJ2-7; 8 nucleotides match TRBD1. Unmatched junction bases numbered 5, after V lost 7 bases and J lost 0 bases. This CDR3 has 14 residues. Germline-derived CDR1 and CDR2 are SGHAT and FQNNGV. In nucleotides, the CDR3 is TGTGCCAGCATCATCGGGACAGGCTCCTACGAGCAGTACTTC. This gives the protein CASIIGTGSYEQYF.

The chain has TRBV27 and TRBJ2-7, with a possible D match to TRBD2 (5 bases). The CDR3 extends over 14 amino acids. V was clipped by 4 bases and J by 7 bases, with 17 bases between them. The germline gives CDR1 MNHEY, CDR2 SMNVEV (reference sequence). CDR3 bases: TGTGCCAGCAGTTCTAGCTCCGTTGGGGATGAGCAGTACTTC. It encodes CASSSSSVGDEQYF.

The gene calls are TRBV11-2 and TRBJ2-5; D is uncertain. The V gene's germline CDR1 is SGHAT and CDR2 FQNNGV. The CDR3 loop spans 15 amino acids. V lost 7 bases and J lost 5, with 20 bases in between. CDR3 in amino acids: CASTLTPASRETQYF. DNA of the CDR3: TGTGCCAGCACCCTGACGCCTGCTTCGCGGGAGACCCAGTACTTC.

This chain joins TRBV2 and TRBJ1-1, with D perhaps matching TRBD1 (6 bases). V lost 0 bases and J 0 bases, leaving 11 bases between the germline ends. The CDR3 has 16 amino acids. The germline gives CDR1 SNHLY, CDR2 FYNNEI. CDR3 sequence reads: CASSEALQGMNTEAFF. CDR3 nucleotide sequence: TGTGCCAGCAGTGAAGCGCTTCAGGGGATGAACACTGAAGCTTTCTTT. The full variable domain, completed using reference TRBV2 and TRBJ1-1, is EPEVTQTPSHQVTQMGQEVILRCVPISNHLYFYWYRQILGQKVEFLVSFYNNEISEKSEIFDDQFSVERPDGSNFTLKIRSTKLEDSAMYFCASSEALQGMNTEAFFGQGTRLTVV.

This chain joins TRBV5-1 and TRBJ2-1, with D unclear. Germline V CDR1 and CDR2: SGHRS, YFSETQ. The ends were cut back, 0 bases at V and 0 bases at J, with 10 bases in the middle. This CDR3 contains 16 residues. The DNA for the CDR3 is TGCGCCAGCAGCTTGGAGGCGGCAGCCTCCTACAATGAGCAGTTCTTC. Its translation: CASSLEAAASYNEQFF. Full variable domain (missing parts from reference TRBV5-1 and TRBJ2-1): KAGVTQTPRYLIKTRGQQVTLSCSPISGHRSVSWYQQTPGQGLQFLFEYFSETQRNKGNFPGRFSGRQFSNSRSEMNVSTLELGDSALYLCASSLEAAASYNEQFFGPGTRLTVL.

The sample holds a few counts of this clone. The chain combines TRBV5-4 with TRBJ2-3, with TRBD2 matching 8 bases. The CDR3 extends over 15 amino acids. Per the germline V gene, CDR1 is SGHNT and CDR2 is YYREEE (reference sequence). V lost 7 bases and J lost 4; bases outside the gene matches: 11. CDR3 bases: TGTGCCAGCTGGGGAGCGGGAGTCCCCGCAGATACGCAGTATTTT. Translating gives CASWGAGVPADTQYF. The whole variable domain, remainder taken from reference TRBV5-4 and TRBJ2-3, is ETGVTQSPTHLIKTRGQQVTLRCSSQSGHNTVSWYQQALGQGPQFIFQYYREEENGRGNFPPRFSGLQFPNYSSELNVNALELDDSALYLCASWGAGVPADTQYFGPGTRLTVL.

The chain has TRBV5-1 and TRBJ2-1; the D is unclear. Trimming took 3 bases from V and 0 from J, leaving 10 bases between them. Germline CDR1 SGHRS, CDR2 YFSETQ. The length of the CDR3 is 15 residues. CDR3 sequence reads: CASSSTQSSYNEQFF. The CDR3 DNA follows: TGCGCCAGCAGCTCTACACAGAGCTCCTACAATGAGCAGTTCTTC.

This clone was seen a single time. The rearrangement joins TRBV6-5 to TRBJ1-1; no firm D call. Trimming took off 8 bases at V and 5 bases at J, with 6 bases between the two ends. The CDR3 runs to 10 residues. Germline V gene lookup returns CDR1 MNHEY and CDR2 SVGAGI. CDR3 coding DNA: TGTGCCAGCTGGAGGACTGAAGCTTTCTTT. Translated: CASWRTEAFF.

The chain recombines TRBV6-5 with TRBJ2-7; the D gene is possibly TRBD1 (6 bases). Germline assignment: CDR1 MNHEY and CDR2 SVGAGI. Trimming shortened V by 0 bases and J by 7 bases, and 19 bases separated the two germline ends. The CDR3 sequence is 16 residues long. CDR3 loop: CASSYSTRGRGREQYF. The CDR3, as DNA: TGTGCCAGCAGTTACTCGACTCGCGGCAGGGGTCGGGAGCAGTACTTC.

To note about this clone: One junction end does not reproduce the germline sequence, and a read error may be involved. Other nucleotide sequences in the sample specify the same CDR3. The rearrangement uses TRBV6-5 and TRBJ2-7, with 10 bases aligning to TRBD1. Germline CDR1 MNHEY, CDR2 SVGAGI. This CDR3 spans 15 amino acids. The CDR3 region is CASSKPGQGIGEQYF. The CDR3 DNA follows: TGCGCCAGCAGTAAACCGGGACAGGGGATTGGCGAGCAGTACTTC.

The CDR3 DNA follows: TGTGCCAGCAGTGATGGGACAGGGGTAGGCGAGCAGTACTTC. Amino acid sequence: CASSDGTGVGEQYF. The chain carries TRBV2 and TRBJ2-7; 10 bases are shared with TRBD1. The germline V gene has CDR1 SNHLY and CDR2 FYNNEI. The length of the CDR3 is 14 residues. J gave up 6 bases and V 3 bases, and 5 bases lay outside the gene matches.

The V and J genes are TRBV5-5 and TRBJ1-1; D unclear. V was trimmed by 1 base and J by 0 bases, leaving 13 bases between them. This CDR3 has 16 amino acids. Germline V lookup: CDR1 SGHKS, CDR2 YYEKEE (reference sequence). CDR3 protein: CASSLRRMEMNTEAFF. The CDR3 DNA reads as TGTGCCAGCAGCTTGCGAAGGATGGAGATGAACACTGAAGCTTTCTTT.

This clone came up a few times. V is TRBV5-4 and J is TRBJ2-1; D is perhaps TRBD1 (7 bases). Germline values: CDR1 SGHNT, CDR2 YYREEE (reference sequence). There are 15 residues in the CDR3. Trimming took 3 bases from V and 7 from J, leaving 17 bases between them. CDR3 DNA sequence: TGTGCCAGCAGCTCAGGGTTCAGGGGGAGGAATGAGCAGTTCTTC. It encodes CASSSGFRGRNEQFF.

The chain carries TRBV7-3 and TRBJ2-2; a weak D match, TRBD1 (6 bases). V was cut by 5 bases and J by 5 bases, with 12 bases left in between. There are 14 residues in the CDR3. Germline V gives CDR1 SGHTA, CDR2 FQGTGA. CDR3 DNA sequence: TGTGCCAGCAGCCAGGGGAAGAGGACCGGGGAGCTGTTTTTT. Amino acid sequence: CASSQGKRTGELFF. Full variable domain (rest looked up from reference TRBV7-3 and TRBJ2-2): GAGVSQTPSNKVTEKGKYVELRCDPISGHTALYWYRQSLGQGPEFLIYFQGTGAADDSGLPNDRFFAVRPEGSVSTLKIQRTERGDSAVYLCASSQGKRTGELFFGEGSRLTVL.

The chain is built from TRBV6-1 and TRBJ1-4; no firm D call. There are 15 residues in the CDR3. Per germline, CDR1 MNHNS and CDR2 SASEGT. V was cut by 7 bases and J by 2 bases, with 14 bases left in between. This CDR3 reads CASNLLGGTNEKLFF. The CDR3 DNA is TGTGCCAGCAATTTGCTCGGCGGCACTAATGAAAAACTGTTTTTT.

This chain joins TRBV6-5 and TRBJ2-5, with 8 bases matching TRBD2. Matching the DNA end better, TRBJ2-7 makes the J call doubtful. Germline CDR1 reads MNHEY; CDR2 reads SVGAGI. This CDR3 region has 14 residues. The CDR3 loop is CASSYGGDLNEQYF. DNA of the CDR3: TGTGCCAGCTCTTACGGGGGGGATCTTAACGAGCAGTACTTC.

The rearrangement uses TRBV30 and TRBJ2-1; weak D call: TRBD1 (5 bases). Per the germline V gene, CDR1 is GTSNPN and CDR2 is SVGIG (reference sequence). V was cut by 0 bases and J by 1 base, with 16 bases left in between. This CDR3 spans 17 amino acids. The CDR3 region has the DNA TGTGCCTGGAGTGTACGTTGGGGCCCCTATTCCTACAATGAGCAGTTCTTC. Translation gives CAWSVRWGPYSYNEQFF. The entire variable domain, with the rest obtained from reference TRBV30 and TRBJ2-1, is as follows: SQTIHQWPATLVQPVGSPLSLECTVEGTSNPNLYWYRQAAGRGLQLLFYSVGIGQISSEVPQNLSASRPQDRQFILSSKKLLLSDSGFYLCAWSVRWGPYSYNEQFFGPGTRLTVL.